The clone carrying this T cell receptor (beta chain) was detected once. The CDR3 spans 16 residues. Germline V gives CDR1 MNHEY, CDR2 SMNVEV (reference sequence). J lost 8 bases, V lost 5 bases, and 13 bases had no gene match. These data originate in a study of blood T cell repertoires in COVID-19. In the study overall: Whether acute or convalescent, the COVID-19 samples came from the United States, Italy and Spain. The cDNA or gDNA used as material had been derived from T cells, B-cell-depleted T cells, or PBMCs.

Per the study methods: Reference gene primer amplification gave nucleated cell count estimates. Assay used: immunoSEQ multiplex PCR; TCRdb lists only in-frame clones, some missing. D and trimming come from the DNA, and the V and J calls and clone size come from that table. The table records about 150,000 clones, approximately 82% of them present only once. Source material: peripheral blood. The V call is TRBV27, the J call TRBJ2-1; 9 bases agree with TRBD2. The sequence was collected from a man aged 70 or older who had recovered from COVID-19. CDR3 coding DNA: TGTGCCAGCAGTGCAAGCGAAAGCGGGAGGTGGCATGAGCAGTTCTTC. Translating gives CASSASESGRWHEQFF.